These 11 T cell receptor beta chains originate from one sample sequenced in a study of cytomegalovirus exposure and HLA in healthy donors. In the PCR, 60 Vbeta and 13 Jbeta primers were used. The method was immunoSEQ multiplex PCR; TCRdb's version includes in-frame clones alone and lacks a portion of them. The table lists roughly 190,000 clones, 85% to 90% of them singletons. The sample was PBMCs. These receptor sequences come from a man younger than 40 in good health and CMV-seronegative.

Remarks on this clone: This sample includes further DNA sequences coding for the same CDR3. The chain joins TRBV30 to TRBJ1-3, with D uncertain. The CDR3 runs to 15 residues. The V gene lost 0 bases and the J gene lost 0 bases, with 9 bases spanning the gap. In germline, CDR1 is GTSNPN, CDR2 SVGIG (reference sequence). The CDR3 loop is CAWSVRGSSGNTIYF. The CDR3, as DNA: TGTGCCTGGAGTGTAAGAGGTAGCTCTGGAAACACCATATATTTT.

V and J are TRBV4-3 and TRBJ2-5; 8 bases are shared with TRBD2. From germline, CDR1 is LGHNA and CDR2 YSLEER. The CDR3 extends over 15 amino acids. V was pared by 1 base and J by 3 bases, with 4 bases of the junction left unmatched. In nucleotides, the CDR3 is TGCGCCAGCAGCCAAGCGGGGGGGGCTAAAGAGACCCAGTACTTC. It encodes CASSQAGGAKETQYF.

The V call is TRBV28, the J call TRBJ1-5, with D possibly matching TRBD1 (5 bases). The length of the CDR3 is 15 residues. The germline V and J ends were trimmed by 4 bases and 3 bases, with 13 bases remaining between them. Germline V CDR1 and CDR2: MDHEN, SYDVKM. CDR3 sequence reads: CASSSFGQINQPQHF. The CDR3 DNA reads TGTGCCAGCAGTTCGTTTGGACAAATCAATCAGCCCCAGCATTTT.

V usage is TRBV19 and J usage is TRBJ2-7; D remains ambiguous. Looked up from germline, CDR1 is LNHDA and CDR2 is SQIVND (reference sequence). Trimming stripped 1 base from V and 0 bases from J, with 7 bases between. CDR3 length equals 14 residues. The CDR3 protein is CASSIAAASYEQYF. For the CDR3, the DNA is TGTGCCAGTAGTATAGCTGCGGCCTCCTACGAGCAGTACTTC.

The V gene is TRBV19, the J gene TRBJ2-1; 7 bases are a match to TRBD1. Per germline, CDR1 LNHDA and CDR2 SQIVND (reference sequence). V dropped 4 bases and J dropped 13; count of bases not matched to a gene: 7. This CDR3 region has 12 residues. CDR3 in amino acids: CASSTGGDGQFF. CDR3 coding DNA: TGTGCCAGTAGTACAGGGGGTGATGGTCAGTTCTTC. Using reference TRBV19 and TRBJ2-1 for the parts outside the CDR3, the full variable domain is DGGITQSPKYLFRKEGQNVTLSCEQNLNHDAMYWYRQDPGQGLRLIYYSQIVNDFQKGDIAEGYSVSREKKESFPLTVTSAQKNPTAFYLCASSTGGDGQFFGPGTRLTVL.

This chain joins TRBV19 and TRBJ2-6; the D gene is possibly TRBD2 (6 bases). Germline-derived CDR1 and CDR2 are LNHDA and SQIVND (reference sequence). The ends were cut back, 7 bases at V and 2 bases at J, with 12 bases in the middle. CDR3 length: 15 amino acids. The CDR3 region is CASTSRRAGANVLTF. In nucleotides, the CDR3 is TGTGCCAGTACCTCTAGGAGGGCTGGGGCCAACGTCCTGACTTTC.

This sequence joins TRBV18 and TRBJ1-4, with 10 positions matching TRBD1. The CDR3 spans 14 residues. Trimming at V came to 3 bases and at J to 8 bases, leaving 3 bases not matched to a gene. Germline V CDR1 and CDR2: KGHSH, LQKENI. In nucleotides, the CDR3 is TGTGCCAGCTCACCCGGGACAGGGGAAGAAAAACTGTTTTTT. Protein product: CASSPGTGEEKLFF.

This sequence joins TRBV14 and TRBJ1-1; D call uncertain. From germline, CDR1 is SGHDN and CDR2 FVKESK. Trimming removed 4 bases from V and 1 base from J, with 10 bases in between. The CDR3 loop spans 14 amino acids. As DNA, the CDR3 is TGTGCCAGCAGCCCTGCCCGAGGGAACACTGAAGCTTTCTTT. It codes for CASSPARGNTEAFF.

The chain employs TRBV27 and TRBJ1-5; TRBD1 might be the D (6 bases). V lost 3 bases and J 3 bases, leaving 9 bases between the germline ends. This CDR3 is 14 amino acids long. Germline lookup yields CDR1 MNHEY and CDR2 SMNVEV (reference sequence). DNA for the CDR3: TGTGCCAGCAGTTTCACAGGGACCAATCAGCCCCAGCATTTT. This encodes CASSFTGTNQPQHF.

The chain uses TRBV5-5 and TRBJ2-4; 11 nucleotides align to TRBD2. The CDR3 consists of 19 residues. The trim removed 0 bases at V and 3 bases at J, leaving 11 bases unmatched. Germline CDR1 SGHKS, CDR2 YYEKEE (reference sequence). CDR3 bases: TGTGCCAGCAGCTTGGGACTAGCGGGAATTGCATCGGGCAAAAACATTCAGTACTTC. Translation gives CASSLGLAGIASGKNIQYF.

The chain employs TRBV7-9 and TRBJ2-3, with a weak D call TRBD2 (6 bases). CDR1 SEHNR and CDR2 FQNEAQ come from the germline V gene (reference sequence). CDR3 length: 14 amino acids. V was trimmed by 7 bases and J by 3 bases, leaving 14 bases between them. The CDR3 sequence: CASNRGTVTDTQYF. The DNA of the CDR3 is TGTGCCAGCAACCGGGGGACCGTAACAGATACGCAGTATTTT.